This entry concerns a single TCR beta chain. Its antigen is unidentified. This specimen comes from a study of cytomegalovirus exposure and HLA in healthy donors. Study findings and constraints: Cytomegalovirus association was listed for about 180 TCR beta chains. Reportedly, cytomegalovirus status was diagnosed with high sensitivity and specificity.

The repertoire was sequenced with immunoSEQ multiplex PCR; TCRdb's copy has only in-frame clones and lacks some. The sample comprises under 200,000 clones, 90% to 97% of which are singletons, and 0.8% to 0.95% rests with the top ten. Germline lookup yields CDR1 SEHNR and CDR2 FQNEAQ (reference sequence). Trimming removed 1 base from V and 8 bases from J; junction bases left unmatched: 11. CDR3 length: 16 amino acids. The V and J genes are TRBV7-9 and TRBJ1-1; TRBD1 aligns across 9 bases. The origin of this receptor is a woman under 30 in good health and CMV-seronegative. What was sequenced was PBMCs. The chain's CDR3 is CASSLDQGQGGGEAFF. For the CDR3, the DNA is TGTGCCAGCAGCTTAGATCAGGGACAGGGTGGTGGGGAAGCTTTCTTT. The full variable domain, in which reference TRBV7-9 and TRBJ1-1 provide the parts outside the CDR3, is DTGVSQNPRHKITKRGQNVTFRCDPISEHNRLYWYRQTLGQGPEFLTYFQNEAQLEKSRLLSDRFSAERPKGSFSTLEIQRTEQGDSAMYLCASSLDQGQGGGEAFFGQGTRLTVV.